A single sample is the source of the 12 T cell receptor beta chains below, sequenced in a study of response to subunit inactivated influenza vaccine. TCRdb analysed the RT-PCR reads with MiXCR anew, one entry per CDR3 protein. The top ten hold about 7.6% of the sample, which has about 700,000 distinct CDR3 sequences, around 15% seen once. Sequencing was performed on PBMCs from blood, taken 14 to 15 days before vaccination. The receptors originated from a man aged 50 to 59 who received an inactivated influenza vaccine.

This clonotype was recorded many times. The J gene is TRBJ1-1, the V gene TRBV5-1; perhaps TRBD1 as D (5 bases). Trimming took off 0 bases at V and 4 bases at J, with 13 bases between the two ends. The germline V gene has CDR1 SGHRS and CDR2 YFSETQ. The CDR3 is 15 amino acids. CDR3 DNA sequence: TGCGCCAGCAGCTTGGGGCCAGGGATCAGCACTGAAGCTTTCTTT. This sequence encodes CASSLGPGISTEAFF.

This chain connects TRBV7-2 to TRBJ2-5; the match to TRBD2 covers 8 bases. V was clipped by 2 bases and J by 2 bases; unmatched bases: 4. This CDR3 comprises 15 residues. CDR1 is SGHTA, CDR2 FQGNSA, per germline. CDR3 residues: CASSLPTSGQETQYF. The DNA of the CDR3 is TGTGCCAGCAGCTTACCCACTAGCGGTCAAGAGACCCAGTACTTC.

J is TRBJ2-1 and V is TRBV5-1, with 9 bases identical to TRBD2. Looked up from germline, CDR1 is SGHRS and CDR2 is YFSETQ. The CDR3 is 17 residues long. Germline trimming cut 1 base from V and 9 bases from J; bases unmatched to any gene: 14. Written as DNA, the CDR3 is TGCGCCAGCAGCTTGAGAGCTAGCGGGAAGGGTAAGGGTGAGCAGTTCTTC. Its protein is CASSLRASGKGKGEQFF.

The chain recombines TRBV20-1 with TRBJ2-5; D is undetermined. The CDR3 extends over 12 amino acids. Germline loops: CDR1 DFQATT, CDR2 SNEGSKA (reference sequence). The V and J ends lost 3 bases and 1 base respectively, with 6 bases between them. CDR3 residues: CSARGIQETQYF. Here the CDR3 DNA reads TGCAGTGCTAGGGGGATCCAAGAGACCCAGTACTTC.

This clonotype was found a few times. V gene TRBV30 combines with J gene TRBJ2-1; D is unresolved. Germline-derived CDR1 and CDR2 are GTSNPN and SVGIG (reference sequence). The CDR3 totals 13 residues. Trimming pared 3 bases from V and 4 bases from J, leaving 10 bases between. The CDR3 spells CAWRKGQYNEQFF. The DNA for the CDR3 is TGTGCCTGGAGGAAAGGGCAGTACAATGAGCAGTTCTTC.

The chain recombines TRBV20-1 with TRBJ2-7; 7 bases match TRBD1. Germline trimming cut 5 bases from V and 4 bases from J; bases unmatched to any gene: 11. The germline CDR1 and CDR2 sequences are DFQATT and SNEGSKA (reference sequence). CDR3 length: 14 residues. In nucleotides, the CDR3 is TGCAGTGCTGGATTGACAGGGTTCGCGTACGAGCAGTACTTC. This gives the protein CSAGLTGFAYEQYF.

This clonotype occurred a few times. V gene TRBV28 combines with J gene TRBJ2-1, with 9 bases identical to TRBD2. This CDR3 is 14 amino acids long. V lost 5 bases and J lost 9; bases outside the gene matches: 8. Germline CDR1 is MDHEN and CDR2 is SYDVKM. CDR3 in DNA: TGTGCCAGCAGTAGCCCCGGGACTAGCTTTGAGCAGTTCTTC. This encodes CASSSPGTSFEQFF.

The table lists this clonotype with a few counts. The chain carries TRBV7-9 and TRBJ1-1; D is uncertain. CDR3 size: 12 residues. Germline CDR1 is SEHNR and CDR2 is FQNEAQ (reference sequence). Trimming pared 9 bases from V and 0 bases from J, leaving 8 bases between. This CDR3 reads CASSELNTEAFF. CDR3 DNA sequence: TGTGCCAGTAGCGAATTGAACACTGAAGCTTTCTTT.

The V gene is TRBV16, the J gene TRBJ1-5, with 7 bases identical to TRBD1. The CDR3 consists of 15 residues. Per germline, CDR1 KGHSY and CDR2 FQNENV. Germline trimming cut 0 bases from V and 6 bases from J; bases unmatched to any gene: 5. This CDR3 is CASSQSEGALQPQHF. The CDR3 bases are TGTGCCAGCAGCCAATCGGAGGGGGCCCTTCAGCCCCAGCATTTT. Looking up the rest from reference TRBV16 and TRBJ1-5 gives the full variable domain: GEEVAQTPKHLVRGEGQKAKLYCAPIKGHSYVFWYQQVLKNEFKFLISFQNENVFDETGMPKERFSAKCLPNSPCSLEIQATKLEDSAVYFCASSQSEGALQPQHFGDGTRLSIL.

The CDR3 DNA reads TGTGCCAGCAGCGTAGAAGGGACCTCTATAGTCTACGAGCAGTACTTC. Its translation: CASSVEGTSIVYEQYF. This chain uses TRBV9 with TRBJ2-7; D is possibly TRBD1 or TRBD2 (5 bases each). This CDR3 contains 16 residues. CDR1 is SGDLS and CDR2 is YYNGEE in the germline V gene. The V gene lost 0 bases and the J gene lost 3 bases, with 16 bases spanning the gap.

This clonotype showed up many times. The chain employs TRBV10-3 and TRBJ2-1; 8 nucleotides agree with TRBD2. Germline lookup yields CDR1 ENHRY and CDR2 SYGVKD. This CDR3 comprises 18 residues. The V gene end was trimmed by 2 bases and the J gene end by 7 bases; junction bases not matched to a gene: 16. Here the CDR3 DNA reads TGTGCCATCAGTGAGCAGTCAAGACTAGCGATAAACCCGAATGAGCAGTTCTTC. Protein sequence: CAISEQSRLAINPNEQFF.

This clonotype has just a few counts. The rearrangement uses TRBV5-1 and TRBJ2-5; 7 bases match TRBD2. The germline CDR1 and CDR2 sequences are SGHRS and YFSETQ. With 2 bases clipped from V and 0 bases from J, the junction kept 4 bases outside the gene matches. This CDR3 comprises 15 residues. This chain's CDR3 is CASSFASGYQETQYF. The CDR3 nucleotides read TGCGCCAGCAGCTTCGCTAGCGGATACCAAGAGACCCAGTACTTC.